This entry describes one T cell receptor (beta chain). What it binds is not known. Germline lookup yields CDR1 GTSNPN and CDR2 SVGIG (reference sequence). The CDR3 totals 13 residues. Trimming removed 3 bases at V and 6 bases at J, with 12 bases between. These data belong to a study of OX40 agonist ivuxolimab in advanced cancers. General study points: Both CD4+ and CD8+ T cell populations in blood had undergone clonal expansion by week 6 at 0.1 to 3.0 mg/kg. Averaging showed that CD8+ T cells had more expanded clones than CD4+ did.

Profiling relied on immunoSEQ multiplex PCR, and the TCRdb table lists in-frame clones only, not all of them. Found here are about 75,000 clones, over 85% of them singletons; the top ten hold 0.3% to 0.4%. Material: CD4+ or CD8+ T cells sorted from blood, obtained in a trial of the OX40 agonist ivuxolimab. The rearrangement joins TRBV30 to TRBJ2-4, with a tentative D call TRBD2 (5 bases). The receptor was derived from an adult with an advanced solid tumor such as melanoma, head and neck, liver or kidney cancer. CDR3 DNA: TGTGCCTGGAGCGAGGGCGCGGGAAACATTCAGTACTTC. It specifies CAWSEGAGNIQYF.